This entry lists 3 T cell receptor beta chains sequenced from one sample in a study of blood T cell repertoires in COVID-19. Here immunoSEQ multiplex PCR was the method, and the copy in TCRdb shows in-frame clones only, minus some. The repertoire has about 350,000 clones, under 95% of them found once; the top ten carry 2.5% to 4%. The sample was peripheral blood. The origin of the receptors is a woman aged 18-29 years who had recovered from COVID-19.

The chain has TRBV10-3 and TRBJ1-1, with no clear D. Germline V gene data show CDR1 as ENHRY and CDR2 as SYGVKD. The CDR3 extends over 15 amino acids. V was trimmed by 2 bases and J by 1 base, leaving 11 bases between them. CDR3 in amino acids: CAISENHRGNTEAFF. CDR3 in DNA: TGTGCCATCAGTGAGAATCATCGAGGGAACACTGAAGCTTTCTTT.

The CDR3 loop reads CASSAAQGTGLTNYGYTF. CDR3 bases: TGTGCCAGCAGCGCCGCACAAGGGACAGGGTTAACTAACTATGGCTACACCTTC. This chain joins TRBV11-2 and TRBJ1-2; 9 bases match TRBD1. Trimming at V came to 5 bases and at J to 0 bases, leaving 13 bases not matched to a gene. The CDR3 is 18 amino acids. Germline V gives CDR1 SGHAT, CDR2 FQNNGV.

V gene TRBV5-5 combines with J gene TRBJ2-1, with 11 bases that match TRBD2. V trimming: 2 bases; J trimming: 12 bases; junction bases outside the gene matches: 13. The germline V gene encodes CDR1 SGHKS and CDR2 YYEKEE (reference sequence). There are 16 residues in the CDR3. CDR3 DNA sequence: TGTGCCAGCAGCTTAACCGGGACTAGCGGCTCATGGGGGCAGTTCTTC. Translated, it gives CASSLTGTSGSWGQFF.